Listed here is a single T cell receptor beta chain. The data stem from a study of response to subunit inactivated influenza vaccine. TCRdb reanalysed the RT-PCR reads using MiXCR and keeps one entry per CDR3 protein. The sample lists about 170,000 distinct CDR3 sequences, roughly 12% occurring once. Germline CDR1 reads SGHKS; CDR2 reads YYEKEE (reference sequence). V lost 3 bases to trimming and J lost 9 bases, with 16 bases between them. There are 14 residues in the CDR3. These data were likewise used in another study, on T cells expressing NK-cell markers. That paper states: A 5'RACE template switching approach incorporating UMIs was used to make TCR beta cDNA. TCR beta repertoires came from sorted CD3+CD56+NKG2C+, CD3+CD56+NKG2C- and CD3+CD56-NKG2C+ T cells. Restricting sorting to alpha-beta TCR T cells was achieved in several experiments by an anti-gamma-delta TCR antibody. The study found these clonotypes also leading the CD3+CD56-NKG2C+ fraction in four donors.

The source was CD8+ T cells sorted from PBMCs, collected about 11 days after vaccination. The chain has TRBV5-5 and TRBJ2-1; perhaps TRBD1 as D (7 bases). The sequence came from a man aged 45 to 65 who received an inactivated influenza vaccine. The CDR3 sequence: CASSSEGAGSEQFF. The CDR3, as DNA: TGTGCCAGCAGCTCTGAGGGGGCGGGGTCTGAGCAGTTCTTC.